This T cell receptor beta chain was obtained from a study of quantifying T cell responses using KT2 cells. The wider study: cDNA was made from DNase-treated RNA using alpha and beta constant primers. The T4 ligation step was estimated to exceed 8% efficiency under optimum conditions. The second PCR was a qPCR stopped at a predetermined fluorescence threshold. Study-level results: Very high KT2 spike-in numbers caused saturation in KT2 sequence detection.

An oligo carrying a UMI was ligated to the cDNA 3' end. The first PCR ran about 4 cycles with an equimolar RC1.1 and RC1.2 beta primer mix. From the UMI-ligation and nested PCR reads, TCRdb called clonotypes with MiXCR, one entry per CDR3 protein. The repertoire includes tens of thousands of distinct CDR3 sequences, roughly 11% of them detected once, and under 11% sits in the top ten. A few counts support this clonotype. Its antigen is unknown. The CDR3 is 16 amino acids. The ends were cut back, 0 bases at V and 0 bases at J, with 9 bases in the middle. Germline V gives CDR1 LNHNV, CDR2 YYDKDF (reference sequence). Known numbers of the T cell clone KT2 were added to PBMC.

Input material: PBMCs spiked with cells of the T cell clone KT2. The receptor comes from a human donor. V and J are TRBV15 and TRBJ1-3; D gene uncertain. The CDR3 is CATSRERAASGNTIYF. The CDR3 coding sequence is TGTGCCACCAGCAGAGAAAGGGCGGCCTCTGGAAACACCATATATTTT.